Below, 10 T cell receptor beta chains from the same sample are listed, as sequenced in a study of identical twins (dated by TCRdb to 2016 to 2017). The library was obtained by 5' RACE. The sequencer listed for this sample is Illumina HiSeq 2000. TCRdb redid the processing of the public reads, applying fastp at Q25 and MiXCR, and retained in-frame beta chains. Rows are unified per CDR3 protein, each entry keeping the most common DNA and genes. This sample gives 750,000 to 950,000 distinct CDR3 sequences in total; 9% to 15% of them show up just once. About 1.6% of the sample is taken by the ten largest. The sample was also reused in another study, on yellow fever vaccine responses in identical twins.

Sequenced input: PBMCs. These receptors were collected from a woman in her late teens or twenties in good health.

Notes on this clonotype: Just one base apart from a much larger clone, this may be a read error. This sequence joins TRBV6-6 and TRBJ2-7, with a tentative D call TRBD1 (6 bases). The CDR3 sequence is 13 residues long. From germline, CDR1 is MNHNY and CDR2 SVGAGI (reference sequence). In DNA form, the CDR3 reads TGTGCCAGCAGTTATACAGGGATCTACGAGCAGCACGTC. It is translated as CASSYTGIYEQHV.

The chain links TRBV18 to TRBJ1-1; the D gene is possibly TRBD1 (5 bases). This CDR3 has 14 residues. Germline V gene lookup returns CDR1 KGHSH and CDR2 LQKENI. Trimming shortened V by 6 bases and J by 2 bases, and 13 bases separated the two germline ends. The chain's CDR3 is CASSRQTDNTEAFF. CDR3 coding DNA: TGTGCCAGCTCCCGTCAGACAGACAACACTGAAGCTTTCTTT.

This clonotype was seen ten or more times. The CDR3 DNA sequence: TGTGCCACCAGTCAACTAGCGGGAGGGCCTTACAATGAGCAGTTCTTC. It specifies CATSQLAGGPYNEQFF. The chain combines TRBV24-1 with TRBJ2-1, with 13 nucleotides matching TRBD2. With 6 bases clipped from V and 4 bases from J, the junction kept 5 bases outside the gene matches. The CDR3 has 16 residues. The germline V gene encodes CDR1 KGHDR and CDR2 SFDVKD.

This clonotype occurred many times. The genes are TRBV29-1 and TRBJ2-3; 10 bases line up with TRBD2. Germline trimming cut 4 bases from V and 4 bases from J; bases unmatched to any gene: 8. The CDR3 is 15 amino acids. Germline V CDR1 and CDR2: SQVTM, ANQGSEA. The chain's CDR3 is CSVAVSGGLSDTQYF. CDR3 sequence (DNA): TGCAGCGTTGCCGTTAGCGGGGGGTTGTCAGATACGCAGTATTTT.

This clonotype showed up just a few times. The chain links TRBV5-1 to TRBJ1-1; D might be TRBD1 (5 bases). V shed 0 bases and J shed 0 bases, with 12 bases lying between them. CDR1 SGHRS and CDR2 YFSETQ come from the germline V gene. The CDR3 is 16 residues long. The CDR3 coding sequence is TGCGCCAGCAGCTTGGTTGTGGGGACGGTGAACACTGAAGCTTTCTTT. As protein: CASSLVVGTVNTEAFF.

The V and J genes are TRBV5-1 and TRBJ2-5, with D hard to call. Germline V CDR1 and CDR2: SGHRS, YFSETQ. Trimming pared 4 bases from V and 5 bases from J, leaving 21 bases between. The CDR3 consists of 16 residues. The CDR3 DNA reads TGCGCCAGCAGCCCAAGCAACAACCCAAAACGGGAGACCCAGTACTTC. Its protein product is CASSPSNNPKRETQYF.

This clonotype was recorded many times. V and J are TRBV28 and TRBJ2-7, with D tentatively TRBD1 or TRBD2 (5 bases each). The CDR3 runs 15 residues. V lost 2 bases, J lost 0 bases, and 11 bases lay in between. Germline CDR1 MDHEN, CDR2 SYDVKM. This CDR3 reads CASSLGPGSSYEQYF. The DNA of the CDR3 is TGTGCCAGCAGTTTAGGGCCAGGGAGCTCCTACGAGCAGTACTTC. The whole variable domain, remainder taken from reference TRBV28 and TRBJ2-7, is DVKVTQSSRYLVKRTGEKVFLECVQDMDHENMFWYRQDPGLGLRLIYFSYDVKMKEKGDIPEGYSVSREKKERFSLILESASTNQTSMYLCASSLGPGSSYEQYFGPGTRLTVT.

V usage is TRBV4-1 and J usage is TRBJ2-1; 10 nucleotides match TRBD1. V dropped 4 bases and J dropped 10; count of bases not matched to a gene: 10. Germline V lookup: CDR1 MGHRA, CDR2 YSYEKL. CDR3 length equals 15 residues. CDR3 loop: CASSLPGQGIMEQFF. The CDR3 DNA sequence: TGCGCCAGCAGCCTACCGGGACAGGGGATTATGGAGCAGTTCTTC.

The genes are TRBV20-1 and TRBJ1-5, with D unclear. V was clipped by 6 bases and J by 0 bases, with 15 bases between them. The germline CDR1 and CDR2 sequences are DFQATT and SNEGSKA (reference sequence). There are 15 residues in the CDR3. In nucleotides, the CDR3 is TGCAGTGCGTCCGGGAGAATGACTAGCAATCAGCCCCAGCATTTT. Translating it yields CSASGRMTSNQPQHF.

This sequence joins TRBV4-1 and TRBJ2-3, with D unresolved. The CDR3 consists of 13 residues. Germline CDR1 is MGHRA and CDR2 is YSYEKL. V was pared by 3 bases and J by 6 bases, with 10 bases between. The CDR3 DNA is TGCGCCAGCAGCCACAGGATGTTTGATACGCAGTATTTT. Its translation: CASSHRMFDTQYF.